The 28 T cell receptor beta chains below were found in one sample sequenced in a study of T cells in women clearing cervical HPV infection. Assay used: immunoSEQ multiplex PCR; TCRdb lists only in-frame clones, some missing. The sample's table shows some 37,000 clones. The sequenced sample was blood buffy coat. Receptors originate from a woman between 18 and 70 years old with a cervical HPV16 infection that either progressed to CIN3+ or cleared (not recorded which).

As concerns this clone: The observed sequence ends 3 residues before the CDR3 terminus, with the missing tail filled in from the germline J gene. The rearrangement links TRBV30 to TRBJ1-2, with D maybe TRBD1 (5 bases). The CDR3 runs to 15 residues. Trimming cost V 5 bases and J 3 bases, with 19 bases left between them. Looked up from germline, CDR1 is GTSNPN and CDR2 is SVGIG (reference sequence). The CDR3 loop is CAWGAGYTDDYGYTF. The CDR3 DNA, read in part, is TGTGCCTGGGGGGCAGGGTATACGGATGACTATGGC.

For this clone: The observed sequence ends 3 residues before the CDR3 terminus, with the missing tail filled in from the germline J gene. This chain links TRBV7-8 with TRBJ2-7, with TRBD1 identical over 12 bases. V shed 4 bases, J shed 4 bases, and the junction held 11 bases outside the gene matches. The CDR3 has 17 residues. The germline CDR1 and CDR2 sequences are SGHVS and FQNEAQ. CDR3: CASSSTPGTGGGYEQYF. CDR3 DNA (partial): TGTGCCAGCAGCTCAACGCCAGGGACAGGGGGCGGGTACGAG.

Note on this clone: The sequence runs out 3 residues before the end of the CDR3; the remainder is reconstructed from the germline J gene. The chain joins TRBV20-1 to TRBJ2-7, with a weak D call TRBD2 (6 bases). There are 16 residues in the CDR3. CDR1 and CDR2 from the germline V gene are DFQATT and SNEGSKA (reference sequence). V was pared by 2 bases and J by 0 bases, with 17 bases between. The CDR3: CSARNLGGGVSYEQYF. Partial CDR3 DNA: TGCAGTGCTAGAAACCTCGGAGGCGGGGTCTCCTACGAG.

Comment on this clone: The CDR3 end is not reached by the read, which stops 3 residues before it; the germline J gene fills it in. The rearrangement uses TRBV30 and TRBJ2-7; 9 positions agree with TRBD1. The length of the CDR3 is 13 residues. With 4 bases clipped from V and 3 bases from J, the junction kept 4 bases outside the gene matches. Per germline, CDR1 GTSNPN and CDR2 SVGIG (reference sequence). CDR3 residues: CAWTGQGIYEQYF. CDR3 bases read: TGTGCCTGGACCGGACAGGGGATCTACGAG.

With respect to this clone: The read terminates 3 residues ahead of where the CDR3 ends, so the germline J gene completes it. V gene TRBV19 combines with J gene TRBJ1-6; 7 nucleotides align to TRBD1. After removal of 8 bases from V and 10 bases from J, the junction contained 17 bases not matched to a gene. The CDR3 consists of 16 residues. From germline, CDR1 is LNHDA and CDR2 SQIVND (reference sequence). CDR3: CASESDRAVLRSPLHF. CDR3 DNA, as far as it was read: TGTGCCAGTGAAAGTGACAGGGCGGTATTACGATCACCC.

Comment on this clone: The read finishes 3 residues shy of the CDR3 end, and the germline J gene is used to complete it. This rearrangement joins TRBV5-6 to TRBJ1-6; D might be TRBD1 (6 bases). CDR1 and CDR2 (germline): SGHDT, YYEEEE. The V end was cut by 0 bases, the J end by 9 bases, with 10 bases between. This CDR3 has 14 residues. The CDR3 bases that were read are TGTGCCAGCAGCTTGGGACAGGCCACTTCACCC. It specifies CASSLGQATSP. The entire CDR3 reads CASSLGQATSPLHF.

Remarks on this clone: With the read ending 3 residues before the CDR3 end, the germline J gene is used to fill in that end. V and J are TRBV7-8 and TRBJ2-3; D is possibly TRBD2 (6 bases). Germline V lookup: CDR1 SGHVS, CDR2 FQNEAQ. This CDR3 spans 15 amino acids. Partial CDR3 DNA: TGTGCCAGCAGCCTACCCGCGGGGAACAATCAGCCG. Its protein product is CASSLPAGNNQP. The entire CDR3 reads CASSLPAGNNQPQYF.

Worth noting for this clone: The read stops 3 residues short of the end of the CDR3; the missing end is completed from the germline J gene. V is TRBV20-1 and J is TRBJ1-1, with a weak D call TRBD1 (5 bases). The length of the CDR3 is 15 residues. V dropped 3 bases and J dropped 4 bases, with 18 bases sitting between them. The germline gives CDR1 DFQATT, CDR2 SNEGSKA (reference sequence). The CDR3 protein is CSARPGGPQFTEAFF. CDR3 bases read: TGCAGTGCTAGGCCGGGGGGACCTCAATTCACTGAA.

Comment on this clone: The read halts 3 residues ahead of the CDR3 end, with the missing end drawn from the germline J gene. This chain connects TRBV7-2 to TRBJ1-2, with unresolved D. This CDR3 has 13 residues. Germline assignment: CDR1 SGHTA and CDR2 FQGNSA. CDR3 bases read: TGTGCCAGCAGCTTCGATCACACAGATACC. Encoded protein: CASSFDHTDT. The CDR3 reads in full as CASSFDHTDTYTF.

Turning to this clone: The read ends 3 residues shy of where the CDR3 ends; the end is completed using the germline J gene. V usage is TRBV19 and J usage is TRBJ1-1, with unresolved D. This CDR3 contains 14 residues. The V gene lost 5 bases and the J gene lost 3 bases, with 13 bases spanning the gap. Germline CDR1 LNHDA, CDR2 SQIVND (reference sequence). The DNA read from the CDR3 is TGTGCCAGTAGTTCTCGGGGAGGCTACACTGAA. Translated, it gives CASSSRGGYTE. The whole CDR3 reads CASSSRGGYTEAFF. Variable domain in full (rest from reference TRBV19 and TRBJ1-1): DGGITQSPKYLFRKEGQNVTLSCEQNLNHDAMYWYRQDPGQGLRLIYYSQIVNDFQKGDIAEGYSVSREKKESFPLTVTSAQKNPTAFYLCASSSRGGYTEAFFGQGTRLTVV.

Comments on this clone: The CDR3 goes on 3 residues after the read ends, and that part is filled in from the germline J gene. The genes are TRBV4-2 and TRBJ2-1; the D gene is possibly TRBD1 (5 bases). The V end lost 1 base, the J end lost 0 bases, and 13 bases lay between the germline ends. Germline values: CDR1 LGHNA, CDR2 YNFKEQ. CDR3 size: 17 residues. The sequenced part of the CDR3 DNA is TGTGCCAGCAGCCAAGCGCAGGGATTCTCCTCCTACAATGAG. Its translation is CASSQAQGFSSYNE. The entire CDR3 protein is CASSQAQGFSSYNEQFF.

About this clone itself: The sequence runs out 3 residues before the end of the CDR3; the remainder is reconstructed from the germline J gene. The chain couples TRBV18 to TRBJ2-7, with 9 positions matching TRBD1. Per the germline V gene, CDR1 is KGHSH and CDR2 is LQKENI. V lost 1 base and J lost 1; bases outside the gene matches: 2. The CDR3 length is 15 residues. The part of the CDR3 DNA that was read is TGTGCCAGCTCACCACGGGGGACAGGGTCCTACGAG. It yields the protein CASSPRGTGSYE. The full-length CDR3 reads as CASSPRGTGSYEQYF. The complete variable domain, with remaining parts taken from reference TRBV18 and TRBJ2-7, reads NAGVMQNPRHLVRRRGQEARLRCSPMKGHSHVYWYRQLPEEGLKFMVYLQKENIIDESGMPKERFSAEFPKEGPSILRIQQVVRGDSAAYFCASSPRGTGSYEQYFGPGTRLTVT.

With regard to this clone: The read terminates 3 residues before the CDR3 end, so the remaining end is supplied by the germline J gene. The rearrangement links TRBV5-1 to TRBJ1-4; 10 nucleotides align to TRBD1. The CDR3 spans 14 residues. J was trimmed by 7 bases and V by 3 bases; bases with no gene match: 3. Germline CDR1 SGHRS, CDR2 YFSETQ. CDR3: CASSSGQGFEKLFF. The DNA read from the CDR3 is TGCGCCAGCAGCTCGGGACAGGGGTTTGAAAAA. Filled out from reference TRBV5-1 and TRBJ1-4, the complete variable domain reads KAGVTQTPRYLIKTRGQQVTLSCSPISGHRSVSWYQQTPGQGLQFLFEYFSETQRNKGNFPGRFSGRQFSNSRSEMNVSTLELGDSALYLCASSSGQGFEKLFFGSGTQLSVL.

In regard to this clone: Sequencing ends 3 residues short of the CDR3 end; the germline J gene provides the rest. This sequence joins TRBV18 and TRBJ1-1, with D perhaps TRBD1 (5 bases). The CDR3 is made up of 13 amino acids. Germline CDR1 and CDR2: KGHSH and LQKENI. CDR3 region: CASSPGAQETAFF. The sequenced part of the CDR3 DNA is TGTGCCAGCTCACCAGGGGCTCAGGAGACA.

On this clone itself: The read comes to an end 3 residues before the CDR3 does, leaving the germline J gene to fill in the end. V usage is TRBV13 and J usage is TRBJ1-3; D gene uncertain. V lost 0 bases, J lost 1 base, and 4 bases lay in between. Germline V gene sequence: CDR1 PRHDT, CDR2 FYEKMQ (reference sequence). The CDR3 extends over 14 amino acids. CDR3 sequence: CASSLGQSGNTIYF. CDR3 DNA, as far as it was read: TGTGCCAGCAGCTTAGGGCAGTCTGGAAACACC.

As concerns this clone: The read finishes 3 residues shy of the CDR3 end, and the germline J gene is used to complete it. The V and J genes are TRBV20-1 and TRBJ1-2, with D possibly matching TRBD1 (5 bases). CDR3 length equals 15 residues. V was cut by 3 bases and J by 2 bases, with 16 bases left in between. Germline-derived CDR1 and CDR2 are DFQATT and SNEGSKA (reference sequence). The sequenced CDR3 bases are TGCAGTGCTAGTTCACAGGAAGCGTCCAACTATGGC. Its protein is CSASSQEASNYG. The full CDR3 protein reads CSASSQEASNYGYTF.

As concerns this clone: The read terminates 3 residues ahead of where the CDR3 ends, so the germline J gene completes it. The V and J genes are TRBV6-1 and TRBJ2-7, with a weak D call TRBD2 (6 bases). V lost 4 bases, J lost 6 bases, and 16 bases lay in between. Germline loops: CDR1 MNHNS, CDR2 SASEGT. The CDR3 length is 14 residues. The CDR3 region is CASSGGLERGEQYF. The DNA read from the CDR3 is TGTGCCAGCAGTGGGGGACTCGAAAGAGGCGAG.

A remark on this clone: The read ends 3 residues shy of where the CDR3 ends; the end is completed using the germline J gene. This chain links TRBV7-9 with TRBJ2-3; 7 nucleotides agree with TRBD1. Germline CDR1 SEHNR, CDR2 FQNEAQ (reference sequence). CDR3 length: 14 amino acids. The sequenced CDR3 bases are TGTGCCAGCAGCTTAGGGACAGGATTTCAGCCG. Its protein is CASSLGTGFQP. In full, the CDR3 reads CASSLGTGFQPQYF.

The CDR3 region is CASSLGGGSQPQYF. The CDR3 bases that were read are TGTGCCAGCAGCTTGGGGGGGGGCAGTCAGCCT. The gene calls are TRBV11-3 and TRBJ2-4, with D possibly TRBD2 on 7 matching bases. The read finishes 3 residues shy of the CDR3 end, and the germline J gene is used to complete it. The CDR3 has 14 amino acids. Germline V CDR1 and CDR2: SGHNT, YENEEA.

CDR3 bases read: TGTGCCAGCAGTGGCGGACAGGAAAATTCACCC. It encodes CASSGGQENSP. The complete CDR3 reads CASSGGQENSPLHF. The chain carries TRBV6-1 and TRBJ1-6, with 7 bases identical to TRBD1. Coverage ceases 3 residues before the CDR3 finishes, and the germline J gene fills in the end. Germline V gene data show CDR1 as MNHNS and CDR2 as SASEGT. The CDR3 spans 14 residues. Losses at the gene ends were 4 bases for V and 7 bases for J; bases not matched to a gene: 4.

Regarding this clone: The read comes to an end 3 residues before the CDR3 does, leaving the germline J gene to fill in the end. This chain links TRBV20-1 with TRBJ1-1, with 8 bases lining up with TRBD1. Germline assignment: CDR1 DFQATT and CDR2 SNEGSKA (reference sequence). The V and J ends lost 5 bases and 1 base, in that order; junction bases with no gene match: 6. This CDR3 is built from 14 residues. CDR3 DNA (partial): TGCAGTGCTCTCCCGGGACAGGCGAACACTGAA. Translating it yields CSALPGQANTE. The complete CDR3 protein is CSALPGQANTEAFF.

As concerns this clone: The CDR3 extends 3 residues past the end of the read, so its final part is completed from the germline J gene. V and J are TRBV16 and TRBJ1-6, with TRBD1 as a possible D gene (6 bases). The CDR3 sequence is 13 residues long. The germline gives CDR1 KGHSY, CDR2 FQNENV. V shed 4 bases and J shed 9 bases, with 10 bases lying between them. The CDR3 spells CASSPLGGSPLHF. The sequenced part of the CDR3 DNA is TGTGCCAGCAGCCCCCTAGGGGGTTCACCC.

A word on this clone: The read halts 3 residues ahead of the CDR3 end, with the missing end drawn from the germline J gene. This rearrangement joins TRBV7-8 to TRBJ1-1, with D perhaps matching TRBD1 (5 bases). Germline values: CDR1 SGHVS, CDR2 FQNEAQ. The CDR3 spans 13 residues. V was clipped by 0 bases and J by 7 bases, with 9 bases between them. The part of the CDR3 DNA that was read is TGTGCCAGCAGCTTAGCGGCGGGACTTGAA. Amino acid sequence: CASSLAAGLE. The CDR3 as a whole reads CASSLAAGLEAFF.

Regarding this clone: The CDR3 is cut off 3 residues early in the read; its end comes from the germline J gene. This chain uses TRBV20-1 with TRBJ1-5, with TRBD1 matching over 9 bases. Per the germline V gene, CDR1 is DFQATT and CDR2 is SNEGSKA (reference sequence). Trimming cost V 5 bases and J 6 bases; bases outside gene matches: 8. The CDR3 covers 14 residues. The covered CDR3 bases are TGCAGTGCTGAACCGGGACAGGGTTTTCAGCCC. Its translation: CSAEPGQGFQP. The whole CDR3 reads CSAEPGQGFQPQHF.

Concerning this clone itself: The read ends 3 residues early relative to the CDR3; the germline J gene fills the gap. The rearrangement joins TRBV7-2 to TRBJ1-2, with D maybe TRBD1 (5 bases). Germline CDR1 SGHTA, CDR2 FQGNSA. CDR3 size: 16 residues. The CDR3: CASSLATGAGGNDYTF. CDR3 DNA, as far as it was read: TGTGCCAGCAGCTTAGCCACCGGGGCGGGGGGGAATGAC.

As concerns this clone: The read comes to an end 3 residues before the CDR3 does, leaving the germline J gene to fill in the end. The chain carries TRBV19 and TRBJ2-4; 7 bases align to TRBD1. Germline loops: CDR1 LNHDA, CDR2 SQIVND (reference sequence). The CDR3 consists of 13 residues. J gave up 4 bases and V 5 bases, and 2 bases lay outside the gene matches. The CDR3 region is CASSPDRKNIQYF. The sequenced part of the CDR3 DNA is TGTGCCAGTAGTCCGGACAGGAAAAACATT.

With regard to this clone: The read terminates 3 residues before the CDR3 end, so the remaining end is supplied by the germline J gene. The V gene is TRBV5-1, the J gene TRBJ1-2; perhaps TRBD1 as D (6 bases). The length of the CDR3 is 16 residues. V shed 3 bases and J shed 4 bases, with 19 bases lying between them. In germline, CDR1 is SGHRS, CDR2 YFSETQ. CDR3 DNA (partial): TGCGCCAGCAGCTCGGACCCCGGACAGCTAAGCTATGGC. Amino acid sequence: CASSSDPGQLSYG. The full CDR3 protein is CASSSDPGQLSYGYTF.

A note on this clone: The read terminates 3 residues ahead of where the CDR3 ends, so the germline J gene completes it. The chain uses TRBV10-3 and TRBJ1-2, with D perhaps TRBD1 (5 bases). The CDR3 runs to 13 residues. Trimming took off 4 bases at V and 4 bases at J, with 10 bases between the two ends. Germline V gene data show CDR1 as ENHRY and CDR2 as SYGVKD. Partial CDR3 DNA: TGTGCCATCAGTGCAGGGCCGCCCTATGGC. It encodes CAISAGPPYG. The whole CDR3 reads CAISAGPPYGYTF.